The entry below gives a single T cell receptor beta chain sequence along with its context. What it recognizes is unknown. Terminally differentiated effector memory CD45RA+ cells were excluded by CCR7 positive selection of CD45RO-negative cells. Caucasian adults residing in Nashville, Tennessee made up all the donors. This CDR3 has 19 amino acids. V lost 0 bases and J lost 0; bases outside the gene matches: 10. Germline V gene sequence: CDR1 LNHNV, CDR2 YYDKDF (reference sequence). The sample originates from a study of shared clonotypes between healthy human individuals. Study as a whole: The study drew on a couple of women and three men aged 18 to 49 as donors. Study findings and constraints: The study generally estimated greater richness for naive than memory subsets.

Assay runs were performed at deep level. Data came from immunoSEQ multiplex PCR; TCRdb stores just in-frame clones and leaves some out. The sample holds about 2 million clones, just under 95% seen once. The V and J genes are TRBV15 and TRBJ1-4; 7 bases map to TRBD1. Material: naive CD8+ T cells sorted from blood. The TCR was taken from a young man in good health. CDR3 nucleotides: TGTGCCACCAGCAGAGATTCCGGGACAGAGTTTGCAACTAATGAAAAACTGTTTTTT. Its translation: CATSRDSGTEFATNEKLFF. Drawing the rest from reference TRBV15 and TRBJ1-4, the complete variable domain is DAMVIQNPRYQVTQFGKPVTLSCSQTLNHNVMYWYQQKSSQAPKLLFHYYDKDFNNEADTPDNFQSRRPNTSFCFLDIRSPGLGDTAMYLCATSRDSGTEFATNEKLFFGSGTQLSVL.